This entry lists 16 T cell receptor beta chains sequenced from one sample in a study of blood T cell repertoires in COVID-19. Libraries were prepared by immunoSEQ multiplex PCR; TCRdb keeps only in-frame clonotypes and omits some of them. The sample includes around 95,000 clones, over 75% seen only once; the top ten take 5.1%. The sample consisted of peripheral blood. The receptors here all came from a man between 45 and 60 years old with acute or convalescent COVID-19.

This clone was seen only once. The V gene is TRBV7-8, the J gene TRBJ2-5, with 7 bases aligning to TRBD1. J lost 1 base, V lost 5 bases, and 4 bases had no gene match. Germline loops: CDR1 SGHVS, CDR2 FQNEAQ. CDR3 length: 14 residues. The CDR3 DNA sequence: TGTGCCAGCAGCCGGGACAGCCTCCAAGAGACCCAGTACTTC. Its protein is CASSRDSLQETQYF.

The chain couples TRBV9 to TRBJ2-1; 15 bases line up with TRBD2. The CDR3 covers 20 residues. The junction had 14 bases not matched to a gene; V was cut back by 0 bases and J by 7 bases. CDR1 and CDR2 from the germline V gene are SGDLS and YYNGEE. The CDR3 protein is CASSVDSPLGLAGGRNEQFF. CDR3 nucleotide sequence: TGTGCCAGCAGCGTAGATTCCCCCCTCGGACTAGCGGGAGGGCGGAATGAGCAGTTCTTC. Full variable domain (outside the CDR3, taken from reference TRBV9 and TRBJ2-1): DSGVTQTPKHLITATGQRVTLRCSPRSGDLSVYWYQQSLDQGLQFLIQYYNGEERAKGNILERFSAQQFPDLHSELNLSSLELGDSALYFCASSVDSPLGLAGGRNEQFFGPGTRLTVL.

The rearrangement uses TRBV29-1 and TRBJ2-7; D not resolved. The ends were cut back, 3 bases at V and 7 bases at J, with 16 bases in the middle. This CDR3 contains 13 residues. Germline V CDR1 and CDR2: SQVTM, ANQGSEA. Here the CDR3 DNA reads TGCAGCGTTGATCGACTGGAAAGAGGAGAGCAGTACTTC. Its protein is CSVDRLERGEQYF.

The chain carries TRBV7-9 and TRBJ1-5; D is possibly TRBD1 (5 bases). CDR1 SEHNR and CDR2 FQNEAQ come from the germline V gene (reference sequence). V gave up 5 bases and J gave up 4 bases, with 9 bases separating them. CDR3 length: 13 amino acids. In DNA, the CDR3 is TGTGCCAGCAGCCAGGGCACTAATCAGCCCCAGCATTTT. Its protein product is CASSQGTNQPQHF.

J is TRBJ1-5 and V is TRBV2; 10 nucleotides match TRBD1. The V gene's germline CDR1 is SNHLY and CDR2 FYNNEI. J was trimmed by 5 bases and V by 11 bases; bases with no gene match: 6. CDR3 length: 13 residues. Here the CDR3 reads CAGGQGEDQPQHF. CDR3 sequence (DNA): TGTGCCGGTGGACAGGGGGAAGATCAGCCCCAGCATTTT.

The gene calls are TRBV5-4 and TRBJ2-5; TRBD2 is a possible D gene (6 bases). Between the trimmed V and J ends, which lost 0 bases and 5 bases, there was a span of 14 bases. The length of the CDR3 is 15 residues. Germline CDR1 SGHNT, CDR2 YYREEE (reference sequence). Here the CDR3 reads CASSLGGNAHETQYF. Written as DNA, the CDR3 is TGTGCCAGCAGCTTGGGCGGGAACGCCCATGAGACCCAGTACTTC.

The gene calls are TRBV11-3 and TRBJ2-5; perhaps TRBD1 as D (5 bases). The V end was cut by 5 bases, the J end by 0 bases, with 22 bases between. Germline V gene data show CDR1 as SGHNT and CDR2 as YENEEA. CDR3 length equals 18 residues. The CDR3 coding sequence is TGTGCCAGCAGCCTGATCTTGGGGCGCCGGGTAGACCAAGAGACCCAGTACTTC. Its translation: CASSLILGRRVDQETQYF.

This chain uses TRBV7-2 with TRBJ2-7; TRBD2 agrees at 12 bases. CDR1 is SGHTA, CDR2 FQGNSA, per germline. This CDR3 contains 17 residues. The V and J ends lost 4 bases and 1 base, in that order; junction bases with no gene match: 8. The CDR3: CASSSIGLAGTSYEQYF. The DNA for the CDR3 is TGTGCCAGCAGCTCCATCGGACTAGCGGGGACTTCCTACGAGCAGTACTTC.

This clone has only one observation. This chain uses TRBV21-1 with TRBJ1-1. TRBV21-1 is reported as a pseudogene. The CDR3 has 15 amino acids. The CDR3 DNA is TGTGCCAGCAGCAAAGCGGGGACTGGGAACACTGAAGCTTTCTTT. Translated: CASSKAGTGNTEAFF.

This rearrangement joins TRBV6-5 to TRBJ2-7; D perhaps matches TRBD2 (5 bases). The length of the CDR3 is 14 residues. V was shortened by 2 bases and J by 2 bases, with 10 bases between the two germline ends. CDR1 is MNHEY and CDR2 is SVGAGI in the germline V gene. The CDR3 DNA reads TGTGCCAGCAGTTACGTCAACGGGGCCTACGAGCAGTACTTC. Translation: CASSYVNGAYEQYF.

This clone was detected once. DNA for the CDR3: TGTGCCAGCAGCTCCGGGACTAGCGGGTTTGGTAACTACGAGCAGTACTTC. This sequence encodes CASSSGTSGFGNYEQYF. The chain links TRBV11-3 to TRBJ2-7, with 12 bases lining up with TRBD2. Trimming removed 4 bases from V and 3 bases from J; junction bases left unmatched: 10. The CDR3 contains 17 residues. Looked up from germline, CDR1 is SGHNT and CDR2 is YENEEA.

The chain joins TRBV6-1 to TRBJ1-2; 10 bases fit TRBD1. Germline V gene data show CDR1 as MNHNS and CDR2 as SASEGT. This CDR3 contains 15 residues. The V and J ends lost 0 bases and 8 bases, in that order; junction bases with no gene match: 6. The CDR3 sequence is CASSEAFGTGDGYTF. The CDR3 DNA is TGTGCCAGCAGTGAAGCCTTCGGGACAGGGGACGGCTACACCTTC.

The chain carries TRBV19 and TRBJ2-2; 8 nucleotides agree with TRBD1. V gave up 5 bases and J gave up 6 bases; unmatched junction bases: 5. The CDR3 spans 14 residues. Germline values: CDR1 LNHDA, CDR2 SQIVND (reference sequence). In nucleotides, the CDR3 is TGTGCCAGTAGTGTGACAGGGGAAGCCGGGGAGCTGTTTTTT. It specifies CASSVTGEAGELFF.

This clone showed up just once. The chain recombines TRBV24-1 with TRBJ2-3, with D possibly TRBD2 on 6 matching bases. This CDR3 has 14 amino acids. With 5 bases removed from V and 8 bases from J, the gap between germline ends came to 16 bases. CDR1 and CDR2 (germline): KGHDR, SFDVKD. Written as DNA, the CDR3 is TGTGCCACCAGTGTTAGCGGAGGGGATGGTACGCAGTATTTT. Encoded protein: CATSVSGGDGTQYF.

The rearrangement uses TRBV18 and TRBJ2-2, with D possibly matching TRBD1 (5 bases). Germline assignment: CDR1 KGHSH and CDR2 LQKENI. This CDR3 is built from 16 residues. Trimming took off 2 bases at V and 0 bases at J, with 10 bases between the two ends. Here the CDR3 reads CASSPFQGSNTGELFF. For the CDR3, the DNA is TGTGCCAGCTCACCATTCCAGGGATCGAACACCGGGGAGCTGTTTTTT.

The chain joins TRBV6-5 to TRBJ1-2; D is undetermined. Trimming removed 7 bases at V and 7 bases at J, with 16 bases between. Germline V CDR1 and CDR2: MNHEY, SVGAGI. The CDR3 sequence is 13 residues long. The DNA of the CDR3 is TGTGCCAGCACCCAGGTGAGGGCTCGTGGCTACACCTTC. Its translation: CASTQVRARGYTF.